The 5 T cell receptor beta chains below come from one sample, sequenced in a study of a mutant IDH1 vaccine in newly diagnosed glioma. The time point is: week 35, safety follow-up. Topical imiquimod accompanied each vaccine dose, which consisted of 300 ug of mutant IDH1 20-mer peptide. The antigens for these receptors are not known. The method was immunoSEQ multiplex PCR; TCRdb's version includes in-frame clones alone and lacks a portion of them. This sample yields 26,000 or so clones, of which around 78% are seen a single time; 30% to 35% belongs to the top ten. This material consisted of PBMCs, taken from a glioma patient whose treatment included an IDH1 peptide vaccine. These receptors were collected from a man under 40 with glioma.

The chain combines TRBV21-1 with TRBJ1-4. TRBV21-1 is a recognized pseudogene. The CDR3 loop spans 12 amino acids. Here the CDR3 reads CASRLGGAKLFF. The CDR3 DNA reads as TGTGCCAGCAGACTCGGAGGGGCAAAACTGTTTTTT.

This clone was recorded a few times. This chain connects TRBV7-9 to TRBJ1-1; the D is unclear. V shed 5 bases and J shed 4 bases, with 14 bases lying between them. The CDR3 covers 14 residues. CDR1 is SEHNR and CDR2 is FQNEAQ in the germline V gene (reference sequence). The CDR3 is CASSTRASGTEAFF. The CDR3 DNA sequence: TGTGCCAGCAGCACGAGGGCTAGTGGCACTGAAGCTTTCTTT.

This clone appeared once. V usage is TRBV11-2 and J usage is TRBJ2-4, with 7 bases that match TRBD1. The CDR3 sequence is 17 residues long. The germline gives CDR1 SGHAT, CDR2 FQNNGV. With V trimmed by 5 bases and J by 0 bases, 10 bases remained unmatched. The CDR3: CASSTYTGAVAKNIQYF. The CDR3 DNA follows: TGTGCCAGCAGCACCTACACAGGGGCGGTAGCCAAAAACATTCAGTACTTC.

This clone was seen a single time. The chain couples TRBV27 to TRBJ1-2, with D possibly TRBD1 on 5 matching bases. Per germline, CDR1 MNHEY and CDR2 SMNVEV (reference sequence). This CDR3 comprises 14 residues. V dropped 4 bases and J dropped 8 bases, with 17 bases sitting between them. The CDR3, as DNA: TGTGCCAGCAGTTCCCCAGAAGGGGTTGGGGGCTACACCTTC. Amino acids: CASSSPEGVGGYTF.

This clone came up a few times. The V gene is TRBV28, the J gene TRBJ1-1, with D tentatively TRBD1 (5 bases). CDR1 and CDR2 from the germline V gene are MDHEN and SYDVKM. Trimming cost V 2 bases and J 1 base, with 8 bases left between them. CDR3 length: 14 residues. The CDR3 nucleotides read TGTGCCAGCAGTTTAGGACACAGGAACACTGAAGCTTTCTTT. Amino acids: CASSLGHRNTEAFF. Combining the CDR3 with reference TRBV28 and TRBJ1-1 gives the whole variable domain DVKVTQSSRYLVKRTGEKVFLECVQDMDHENMFWYRQDPGLGLRLIYFSYDVKMKEKGDIPEGYSVSREKKERFSLILESASTNQTSMYLCASSLGHRNTEAFFGQGTRLTVV.